These 14 T cell receptor beta chains originate from one sample sequenced in a study of OX40 agonist ivuxolimab in advanced cancers. Measured with immunoSEQ multiplex PCR; TCRdb has only the in-frame clones, and not every one. The sample has 27,000 or so clones, 80% to 90% seen once. The sequencing used CD4+ or CD8+ T cells sorted from blood, collected in a trial of the OX40 agonist ivuxolimab. All receptors come from an adult with an advanced solid tumor such as melanoma, head and neck, liver or kidney cancer.

The chain employs TRBV5-6 and TRBJ2-7, with 10 bases aligning to TRBD1. The CDR3 is 14 residues long. Unmatched junction bases numbered 5, after V lost 4 bases and J lost 4 bases. Germline V gene data show CDR1 as SGHDT and CDR2 as YYEEEE. CDR3 protein: CASSQGTGVYEQYF. The CDR3 DNA follows: TGTGCCAGCAGCCAAGGGACAGGGGTGTACGAGCAGTACTTC. The variable domain in full, with the rest retrieved from reference TRBV5-6 and TRBJ2-7, is DAGVTQSPTHLIKTRGQQVTLRCSPKSGHDTVSWYQQALGQGPQFIFQYYEEEERQRGNFPDRFSGHQFPNYSSELNVNALLLGDSALYLCASSQGTGVYEQYFGPGTRLTVT.

The chain has TRBV4-1 and TRBJ2-1; D is undetermined. This CDR3 comprises 12 residues. V lost 4 bases, J lost 5 bases, and 6 bases lay in between. Germline V gives CDR1 MGHRA, CDR2 YSYEKL. CDR3 sequence reads: CASSLTDNEQFF. The CDR3 region has the DNA TGCGCCAGCAGCCTCACAGACAATGAGCAGTTCTTC.

This clone was seen only a few times. The genes are TRBV11-2 and TRBJ1-1, with D possibly matching TRBD1 (6 bases). CDR3 length: 13 amino acids. Trimming cost V 2 bases and J 6 bases, with 10 bases left between them. CDR1 and CDR2 from the germline V gene are SGHAT and FQNNGV. CDR3 in DNA: TGTGCCAGCAGCTTACAGGGGAGGCCTGAAGCTTTCTTT. This gives the protein CASSLQGRPEAFF.

Of note for this clone: Other DNA sequences within the sample encode an identical CDR3. This chain's CDR3 is CASSIGGQSNQPQHF. The CDR3 region has the DNA TGTGCCAGTAGTATAGGAGGCCAGTCCAATCAGCCCCAGCATTTT. The V and J genes are TRBV19 and TRBJ1-5; D is ambiguous. CDR1 and CDR2 (germline): LNHDA, SQIVND (reference sequence). V was trimmed by 1 base and J by 3 bases, leaving 10 bases between them. The CDR3 has 15 amino acids.

The V gene is TRBV7-6, the J gene TRBJ2-1; D is unclear. CDR1 and CDR2 from the germline V gene are SGHVS and FNYEAQ. The CDR3 has 12 residues. Trimming took 5 bases from V and 9 from J, leaving 11 bases between them. DNA for the CDR3: TGTGCCAGCAGCCAACACCTGAGTGAGCAGTTCTTC. Its protein product is CASSQHLSEQFF.

The gene calls are TRBV27 and TRBJ2-7, with TRBD2 as a possible D gene (6 bases). Germline loops: CDR1 MNHEY, CDR2 SMNVEV (reference sequence). The CDR3 loop spans 16 amino acids. V gave up 3 bases and J gave up 6 bases, with 21 bases separating them. DNA for the CDR3: TGTGCCAGCAGTTTTTCTTTTACGGGACTTCCTGGCGAGCAGTACTTC. Amino acids: CASSFSFTGLPGEQYF.

The chain is built from TRBV7-2 and TRBJ2-7; unclear D gene. Germline-derived CDR1 and CDR2 are SGHTA and FQGNSA. V was trimmed by 1 base and J by 5 bases, leaving 9 bases between them. The CDR3 length is 13 residues. In nucleotides, the CDR3 is TGTGCCAGCAGCTTAGGACGTGGGAACGAGCAGTACTTC. Residues: CASSLGRGNEQYF.

The rearrangement links TRBV15 to TRBJ2-1, with a weak D call TRBD1 (5 bases). Germline V gives CDR1 LNHNV, CDR2 YYDKDF (reference sequence). CDR3 length: 17 residues. V gave up 3 bases and J gave up 0 bases, with 15 bases separating them. Here the CDR3 reads CATSSETVTFSYNEQFF. The CDR3 nucleotides are TGTGCCACCAGCAGTGAGACAGTTACCTTCTCCTACAATGAGCAGTTCTTC.

The chain carries TRBV9 and TRBJ1-2; D is undetermined. The ends were cut back, 9 bases at V and 7 bases at J, with 13 bases in the middle. This CDR3 is built from 11 residues. CDR1 SGDLS and CDR2 YYNGEE come from the germline V gene. The CDR3 here is CATPSWGGYTF. The CDR3 nucleotides are TGTGCCACCCCCTCTTGGGGTGGCTACACCTTC. The variable domain in full, completed from reference TRBV9 and TRBJ1-2, reads DSGVTQTPKHLITATGQRVTLRCSPRSGDLSVYWYQQSLDQGLQFLIQYYNGEERAKGNILERFSAQQFPDLHSELNLSSLELGDSALYFCATPSWGGYTFGSGTRLTVV.

The chain combines TRBV19 with TRBJ1-1, with a weak D call TRBD1 (6 bases). Germline V gene sequence: CDR1 LNHDA, CDR2 SQIVND (reference sequence). The V and J ends lost 10 bases and 4 bases respectively, with 13 bases between them. The CDR3 runs 12 residues. CDR3 loop: CATQQGLTEAFF. DNA for the CDR3: TGTGCCACCCAACAGGGTCTCACTGAAGCTTTCTTT.

The rearrangement links TRBV7-9 to TRBJ2-5; 8 bases map to TRBD2. This CDR3 is built from 11 residues. Germline CDR1 and CDR2: SEHNR and FQNEAQ (reference sequence). With V trimmed by 5 bases and J by 9 bases, 2 bases remained unmatched. The CDR3 loop is CASSRSGAQYF. The CDR3, as DNA: TGTGCCAGCAGCCGTAGCGGGGCCCAGTACTTC.

The chain couples TRBV27 to TRBJ1-5; D unresolved. Germline V lookup: CDR1 MNHEY, CDR2 SMNVEV (reference sequence). The CDR3 contains 13 residues. The germline V and J ends were trimmed by 3 bases and 4 bases, with 7 bases remaining between them. The CDR3 protein is CASSLRVNQPQHF. The CDR3 DNA sequence: TGTGCCAGCAGTTTGCGGGTAAATCAGCCCCAGCATTTT.

The J gene is TRBJ2-5, the V gene TRBV29-1; D call uncertain. Germline assignment: CDR1 SQVTM and CDR2 ANQGSEA. Trimming left V 5 bases short and J 5 bases short, with 6 bases between. The CDR3 is 10 residues long. CDR3 sequence: CSVQLETQYF. The CDR3, as DNA: TGCAGCGTTCAACTCGAGACCCAGTACTTC.

The rearrangement joins TRBV27 to TRBJ2-7; 9 bases align to TRBD2. The CDR3 length is 15 residues. The V and J ends lost 3 bases and 0 bases, in that order; junction bases with no gene match: 3. Germline lookup yields CDR1 MNHEY and CDR2 SMNVEV (reference sequence). The CDR3 DNA is TGTGCCAGCAGTTTTATTAGCGGGAGCTCCTACGAGCAGTACTTC. Its translation: CASSFISGSSYEQYF.